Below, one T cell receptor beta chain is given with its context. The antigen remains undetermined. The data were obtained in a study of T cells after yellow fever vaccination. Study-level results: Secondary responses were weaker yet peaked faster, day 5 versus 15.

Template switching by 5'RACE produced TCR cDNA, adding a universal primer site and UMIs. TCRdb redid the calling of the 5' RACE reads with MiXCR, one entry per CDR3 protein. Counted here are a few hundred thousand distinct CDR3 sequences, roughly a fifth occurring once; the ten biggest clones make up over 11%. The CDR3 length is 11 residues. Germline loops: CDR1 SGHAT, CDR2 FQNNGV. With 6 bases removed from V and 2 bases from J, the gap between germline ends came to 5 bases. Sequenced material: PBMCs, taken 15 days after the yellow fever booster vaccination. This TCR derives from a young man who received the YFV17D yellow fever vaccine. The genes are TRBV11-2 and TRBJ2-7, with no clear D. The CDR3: CASRHAYEQYF. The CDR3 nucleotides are TGTGCCAGCAGACACGCCTACGAGCAGTACTTC.